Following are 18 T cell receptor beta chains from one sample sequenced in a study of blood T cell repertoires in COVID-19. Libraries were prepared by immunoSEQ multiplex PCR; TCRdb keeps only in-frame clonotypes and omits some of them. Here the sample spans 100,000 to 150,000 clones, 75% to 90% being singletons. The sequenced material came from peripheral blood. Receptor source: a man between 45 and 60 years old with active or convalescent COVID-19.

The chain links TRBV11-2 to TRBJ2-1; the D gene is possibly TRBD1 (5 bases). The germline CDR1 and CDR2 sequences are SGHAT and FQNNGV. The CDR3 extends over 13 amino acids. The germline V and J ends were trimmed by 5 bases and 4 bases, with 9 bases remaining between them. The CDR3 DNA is TGTGCCAGCAGCCTGCGACAGTACAATGAGCAGTTCTTC. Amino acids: CASSLRQYNEQFF.

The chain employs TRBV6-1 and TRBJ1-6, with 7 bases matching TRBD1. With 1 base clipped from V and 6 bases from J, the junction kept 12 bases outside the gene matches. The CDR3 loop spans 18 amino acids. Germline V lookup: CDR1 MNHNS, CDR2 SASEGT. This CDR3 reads CASSEGGSRGPGNSPLHF. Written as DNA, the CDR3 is TGTGCCAGCAGTGAAGGAGGGTCAAGGGGGCCCGGTAATTCACCCCTCCACTTT.

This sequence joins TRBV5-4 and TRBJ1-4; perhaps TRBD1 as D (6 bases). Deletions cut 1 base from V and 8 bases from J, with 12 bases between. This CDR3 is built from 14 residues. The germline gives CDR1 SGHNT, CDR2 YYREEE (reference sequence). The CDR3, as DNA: TGTGCCAGCAGCTTGACCGGGACACCCGAAAAACTGTTTTTT. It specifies CASSLTGTPEKLFF.

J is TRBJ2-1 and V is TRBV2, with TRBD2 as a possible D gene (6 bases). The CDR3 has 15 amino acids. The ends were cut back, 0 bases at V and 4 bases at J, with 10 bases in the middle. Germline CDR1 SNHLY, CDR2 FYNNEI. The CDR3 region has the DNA TGTGCCAGCAGTGAAGCGAGGCGGGAATACAATGAGCAGTTCTTC. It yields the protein CASSEARREYNEQFF.

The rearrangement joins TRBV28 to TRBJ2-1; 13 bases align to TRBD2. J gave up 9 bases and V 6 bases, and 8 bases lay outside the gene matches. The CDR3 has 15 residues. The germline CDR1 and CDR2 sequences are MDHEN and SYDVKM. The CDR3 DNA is TGTGCCAGCAGCCCTCGGACTAGCGGGAGCTCTGAGCAGTTCTTC. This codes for CASSPRTSGSSEQFF.

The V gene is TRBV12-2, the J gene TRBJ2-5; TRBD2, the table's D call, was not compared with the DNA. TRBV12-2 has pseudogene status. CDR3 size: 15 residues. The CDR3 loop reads CASRLGREYQETQYF. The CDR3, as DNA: TGTGCAAGTCGCTTGGGACGGGAGTACCAAGAGACCCAGTACTTC.

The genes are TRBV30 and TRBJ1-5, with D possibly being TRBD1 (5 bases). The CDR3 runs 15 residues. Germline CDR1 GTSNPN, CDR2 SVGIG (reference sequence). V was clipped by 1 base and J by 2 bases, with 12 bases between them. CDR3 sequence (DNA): TGTGCCTGGAGTGACTGGGGCGGCGGCAATCAGCCCCAGCATTTT. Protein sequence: CAWSDWGGGNQPQHF.

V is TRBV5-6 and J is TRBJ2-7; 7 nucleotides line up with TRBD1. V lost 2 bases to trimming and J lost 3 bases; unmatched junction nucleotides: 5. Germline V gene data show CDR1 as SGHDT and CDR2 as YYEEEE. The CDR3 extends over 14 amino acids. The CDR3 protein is CASSFGDSYYEQYF. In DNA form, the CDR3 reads TGTGCCAGCAGCTTCGGGGACAGTTACTACGAGCAGTACTTC.

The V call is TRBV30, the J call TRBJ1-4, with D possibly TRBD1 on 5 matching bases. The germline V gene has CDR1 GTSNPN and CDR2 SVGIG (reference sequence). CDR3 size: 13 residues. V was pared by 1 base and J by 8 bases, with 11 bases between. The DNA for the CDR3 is TGTGCCTGGAGTGCTGGGGCATGGGAAAAACTGTTTTTT. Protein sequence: CAWSAGAWEKLFF.

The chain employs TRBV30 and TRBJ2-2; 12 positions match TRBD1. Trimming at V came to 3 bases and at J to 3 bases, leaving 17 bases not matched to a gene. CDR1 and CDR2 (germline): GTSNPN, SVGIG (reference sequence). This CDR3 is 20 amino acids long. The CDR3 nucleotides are TGTGCCTGGAGCCACCTCCAAGGGACAGGGGGCTTGTTGGACACCGGGGAGCTGTTTTTT. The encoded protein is CAWSHLQGTGGLLDTGELFF.

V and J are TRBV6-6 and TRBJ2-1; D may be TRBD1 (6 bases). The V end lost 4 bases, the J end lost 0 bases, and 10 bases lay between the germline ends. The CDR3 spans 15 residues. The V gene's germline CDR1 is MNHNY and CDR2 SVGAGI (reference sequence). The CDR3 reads CASSFRDISYNEQFF. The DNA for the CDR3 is TGTGCCAGCAGTTTCCGGGACATCTCCTACAATGAGCAGTTCTTC.

The CDR3 coding sequence is TGTGCCAGCAGTCTTAGCGGGAAGGTCCCAGATACGCAGTATTTT. It translates to CASSLSGKVPDTQYF. The gene calls are TRBV3-1 (or the pseudogene TRBV3-2) and TRBJ2-3; 8 bases are shared with TRBD2. This CDR3 comprises 15 residues. V dropped 6 bases and J dropped 4; count of bases not matched to a gene: 9. The germline gives CDR1 LGHDT, CDR2 YNNKEL (reference sequence).

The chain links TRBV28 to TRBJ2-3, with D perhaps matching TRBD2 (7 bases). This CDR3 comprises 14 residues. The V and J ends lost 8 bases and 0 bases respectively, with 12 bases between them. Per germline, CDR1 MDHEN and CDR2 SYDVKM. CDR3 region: CASRGALSTDTQYF. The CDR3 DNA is TGTGCCAGCCGGGGGGCTCTCAGCACAGATACGCAGTATTTT.

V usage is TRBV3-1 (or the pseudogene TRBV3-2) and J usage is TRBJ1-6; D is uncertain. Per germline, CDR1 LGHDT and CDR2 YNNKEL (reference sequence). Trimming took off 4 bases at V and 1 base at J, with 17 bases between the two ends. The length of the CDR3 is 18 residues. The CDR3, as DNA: TGTGCCAGCAGCCTCTCCCTGTTGACTAGTTCCTATAATTCACCCCTCCACTTT. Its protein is CASSLSLLTSSYNSPLHF.

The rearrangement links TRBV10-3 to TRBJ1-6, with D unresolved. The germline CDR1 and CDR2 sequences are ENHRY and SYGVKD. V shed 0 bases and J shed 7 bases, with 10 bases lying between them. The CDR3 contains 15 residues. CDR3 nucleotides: TGTGCCATCAGTGAGTCGAGAGGAGAAAATTCACCCCTCCACTTT. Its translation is CAISESRGENSPLHF.

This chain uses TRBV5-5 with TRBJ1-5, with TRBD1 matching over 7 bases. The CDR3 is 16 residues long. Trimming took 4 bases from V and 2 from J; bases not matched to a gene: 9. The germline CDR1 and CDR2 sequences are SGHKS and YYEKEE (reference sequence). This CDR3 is CASSVIGGAGNQPQHF. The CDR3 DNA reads TGTGCCAGCAGCGTGATAGGGGGCGCAGGCAATCAGCCCCAGCATTTT.

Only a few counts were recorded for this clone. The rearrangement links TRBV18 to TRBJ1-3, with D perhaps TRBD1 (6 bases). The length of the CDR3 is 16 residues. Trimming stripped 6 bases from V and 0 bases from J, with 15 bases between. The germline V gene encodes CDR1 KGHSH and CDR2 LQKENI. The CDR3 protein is CASSEGTPTSGNTIYF. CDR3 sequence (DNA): TGTGCCAGCTCCGAAGGGACACCTACCTCTGGAAACACCATATATTTT.

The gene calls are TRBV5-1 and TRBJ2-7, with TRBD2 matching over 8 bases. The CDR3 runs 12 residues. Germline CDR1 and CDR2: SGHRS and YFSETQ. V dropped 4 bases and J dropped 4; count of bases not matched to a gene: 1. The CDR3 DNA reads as TGCGCCAGCAGCCGGGAGGGGTACGAGCAGTACTTC. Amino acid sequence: CASSREGYEQYF.